The rows below give T cell receptor beta chains drawn from one sample of a study of blood T cells in healthy people across ages. One entry per CDR3 protein results from TCRdb running MiXCR on the 5' RACE reads. The table shows some 1.8 million distinct CDR3 sequences, with about two fifths occurring only once. The sample consisted of blood. These receptor sequences come from a human donor in good health. Each CDR3 is given with its conserved first and last residue. D genes are given only for firm matches. Rows may omit the clone size; those that give it use once, few, many or a size class.

v_call: TRBV4-3
j_call: TRBJ2-2
clone_size: .
d_call: .
cdr3_aa: CASSQEDPGERFF
cdr3_nt: TGCGCCAGCAGCCAAGAGGATCCCGGGGAGCGGTTTTTT

v_call: TRBV6-6
j_call: TRBJ1-4
clone_size: .
d_call: .
cdr3_aa: CASSYRPADQEKLFF
cdr3_nt: TGTGCCAGCAGTTACCGCCCCGCGGATCAGGAAAAACTGTTTTTT

v_call: TRBV20-1
j_call: TRBJ1-1
clone_size: .
d_call: .
cdr3_aa: CSAQDRPGAEAFF
cdr3_nt: TGCAGTGCCCAAGACAGGCCAGGGGCTGAAGCTTTCTTT

v_call: TRBV5-1
j_call: TRBJ2-1
clone_size: .
d_call: TRBD2
cdr3_aa: CVSSARTSGGSGVEQFF
cdr3_nt: TGCGTCAGCAGCGCGCGGACTAGCGGGGGGAGTGGAGTTGAGCAGTTCTTC

v_call: TRBV9
j_call: TRBJ2-5
clone_size: .
d_call: TRBD1
cdr3_aa: CASSPRQGMRETQYF
cdr3_nt: TGTGCCAGCAGCCCCCGACAGGGGATGAGGGAGACCCAGTACTTC

v_call: TRBV7-2
j_call: TRBJ1-6
clone_size: few
d_call: .
cdr3_aa: CASSSGVPGNSPLHF
cdr3_nt: TGTGCCAGCAGCTCAGGGGTTCCAGGGAATTCACCCCTCCACTTT

v_call: TRBV12-3/TRBV12-4
j_call: TRBJ1-2
clone_size: .
d_call: .
cdr3_aa: CASSLARAGSHGYTF
cdr3_nt: TGTGCCAGCAGTTTGGCGAGGGCAGGGTCGCATGGCTACACCTTC

v_call: TRBV29-1
j_call: TRBJ2-6
clone_size: few
d_call: TRBD1
cdr3_aa: CSVVSRTGGSSGANVLTF
cdr3_nt: TGCAGCGTTGTTAGCAGGACAGGGGGTTCCTCTGGGGCCAACGTCCTGACTTTC

v_call: TRBV20-1
j_call: TRBJ2-3
clone_size: few
d_call: TRBD2
cdr3_aa: CSAFIGTSVTDTQYF
cdr3_nt: TGCAGTGCTTTTATCGGGACTAGCGTCACAGATACGCAGTATTTT

v_call: TRBV4-1
j_call: TRBJ1-4
clone_size: few
d_call: .
cdr3_aa: CASSLTPIFGTVNEKLFF
cdr3_nt: TGCGCCAGCAGCCTCACCCCAATCTTCGGGACCGTTAATGAAAAACTGTTTTTT

v_call: TRBV6-4
j_call: TRBJ1-2
clone_size: .
d_call: TRBD1
cdr3_aa: CASRPGQGIGYTF
cdr3_nt: TGTGCCAGCAGACCCGGACAGGGGATTGGCTACACCTTC

v_call: TRBV7-9
j_call: TRBJ2-1
clone_size: .
d_call: .
cdr3_aa: CASSLGGARMENEQFF
cdr3_nt: TGTGCCAGCAGCTTAGGCGGGGCACGAATGGAGAATGAGCAGTTCTTC

v_call: TRBV9
j_call: TRBJ1-5
clone_size: .
d_call: .
cdr3_aa: CASSVIQMPYSNQPQHF
cdr3_nt: TGTGCCAGCAGCGTTATCCAGATGCCTTATAGCAATCAGCCCCAGCATTTT

v_call: TRBV7-2
j_call: TRBJ2-3
clone_size: .
d_call: TRBD2
cdr3_aa: CASSLIRRTSGTDTQYF
cdr3_nt: TGTGCCAGCAGCTTAATCAGGAGGACTAGCGGCACAGATACGCAGTATTTT

v_call: TRBV4-3
j_call: TRBJ1-2
clone_size: few
d_call: .
cdr3_aa: CASSQDHGGIRGYTF
cdr3_nt: TGCGCCAGCAGCCAAGATCACGGGGGGATTAGGGGCTACACCTTC

v_call: TRBV4-3
j_call: TRBJ2-7
clone_size: .
d_call: .
cdr3_aa: CASSQGLFGEDSYEQYF
cdr3_nt: TGCGCCAGCAGCCAAGGATTATTCGGGGAGGACTCCTACGAGCAGTACTTC

v_call: TRBV2
j_call: TRBJ2-3
clone_size: .
d_call: TRBD2
cdr3_aa: CASNRLAGGTDTQYF
cdr3_nt: TGTGCCAGCAACCGACTAGCGGGGGGAACAGATACGCAGTATTTT

v_call: TRBV27
j_call: TRBJ2-3
clone_size: .
d_call: .
cdr3_aa: CASSQSREFTDTQYF
cdr3_nt: TGTGCCAGCAGTCAGAGCCGGGAGTTCACAGATACGCAGTATTTT

v_call: TRBV7-2
j_call: TRBJ2-1
clone_size: .
d_call: .
cdr3_aa: CASSFQVGGSSYNEQFF
cdr3_nt: TGTGCCAGCAGCTTCCAAGTAGGAGGCAGCTCCTACAATGAGCAGTTCTTC

v_call: TRBV18
j_call: TRBJ1-1
clone_size: .
d_call: .
cdr3_aa: CASSPGRSTEAFF
cdr3_nt: TGTGCCAGCTCACCAGGAAGGAGCACTGAAGCTTTCTTT

v_call: TRBV11-2
j_call: TRBJ2-1
clone_size: .
d_call: .
cdr3_aa: CASSAESLEQFF
cdr3_nt: TGTGCCAGCAGCGCTGAGAGTTTGGAGCAGTTCTTC

v_call: TRBV12-3/TRBV12-4
j_call: TRBJ1-2
clone_size: .
d_call: .
cdr3_aa: CASSLSGGGDGYTF
cdr3_nt: TGTGCCAGCAGTTTAAGTGGAGGGGGGGATGGCTACACCTTC

v_call: TRBV6-5
j_call: TRBJ2-7
clone_size: .
d_call: .
cdr3_aa: CATLEKYEQYF
cdr3_nt: TGTGCCACCTTAGAGAAATACGAGCAGTACTTC

v_call: TRBV15
j_call: TRBJ2-3
clone_size: few
d_call: .
cdr3_aa: CATSRDGARDTQYF
cdr3_nt: TGTGCCACCAGCAGAGACGGGGCGCGGGATACGCAGTATTTT

v_call: TRBV11-3
j_call: TRBJ2-7
clone_size: .
d_call: .
cdr3_aa: CASSLKYGPGYEQYF
cdr3_nt: TGTGCCAGCAGCTTAAAGTACGGTCCGGGCTACGAGCAGTACTTC

v_call: TRBV11-2
j_call: TRBJ2-1
clone_size: .
d_call: .
cdr3_aa: CASSHLIHNEQFF
cdr3_nt: TGTGCCAGCTCTCACCTGATCCACAATGAGCAGTTCTTC

v_call: TRBV20-1
j_call: TRBJ2-3
clone_size: few
d_call: .
cdr3_aa: CSATDREGTDTQYF
cdr3_nt: TGCAGTGCTACGGACAGGGAGGGTACAGATACGCAGTATTTT

v_call: TRBV10-3
j_call: TRBJ2-3
clone_size: once
d_call: .
cdr3_aa: CTIGWKDTDTQYF
cdr3_nt: TGTACCATCGGATGGAAAGACACAGATACGCAGTATTTT

v_call: TRBV6-1
j_call: TRBJ1-1
clone_size: .
d_call: .
cdr3_aa: CASGDTLYAEAFF
cdr3_nt: TGTGCCAGCGGGGACACGCTATACGCTGAAGCTTTCTTT

v_call: TRBV4-1
j_call: TRBJ2-5
clone_size: many
d_call: .
cdr3_aa: CASSGLGQETQYF
cdr3_nt: TGCGCCAGCAGCGGGCTTGGCCAAGAGACCCAGTACTTC

v_call: TRBV7-2
j_call: TRBJ2-1
clone_size: .
d_call: .
cdr3_aa: CASSLVWGGSYNEQFF
cdr3_nt: TGTGCCAGCAGCTTAGTCTGGGGCGGCAGCTACAATGAGCAGTTCTTC

v_call: TRBV5-1
j_call: TRBJ2-5
clone_size: .
d_call: TRBD1
cdr3_aa: CASSLRDRGRIEQYF
cdr3_nt: TGCGCCAGCAGCCTCCGGGACAGGGGGCGCATTGAGCAGTACTTC

v_call: TRBV5-1
j_call: TRBJ2-5
clone_size: .
d_call: TRBD1
cdr3_aa: CASSEPGQETQYF
cdr3_nt: TGCGCCAGCAGCGAACCGGGACAGGAGACCCAGTACTTC

v_call: TRBV4-1
j_call: TRBJ2-7
clone_size: .
d_call: .
cdr3_aa: CASSQDKGILSSYEQYF
cdr3_nt: TGCGCCAGCAGCCAAGATAAGGGGATTCTGAGCTCCTACGAGCAGTACTTC

v_call: TRBV20-1
j_call: TRBJ2-7
clone_size: few
d_call: .
cdr3_aa: CSAKDAYDSYEQYF
cdr3_nt: TGCAGTGCTAAAGACGCGTACGACTCCTACGAGCAGTACTTC

v_call: TRBV7-2
j_call: TRBJ2-3
clone_size: .
d_call: .
cdr3_aa: CASSSPTLDTQYF
cdr3_nt: TGTGCCAGCAGCTCCCCCACTTTAGATACGCAGTATTTT

v_call: TRBV28
j_call: TRBJ1-1
clone_size: few
d_call: TRBD1
cdr3_aa: CASSPPGQDSSGFF
cdr3_nt: TGTGCCAGCAGTCCACCGGGACAGGATTCAAGTGGTTTCTTT

v_call: TRBV7-9
j_call: TRBJ2-7
clone_size: .
d_call: .
cdr3_aa: CASGVQYEQYF
cdr3_nt: TGTGCCAGCGGGGTCCAGTACGAGCAGTACTTC

v_call: TRBV7-2
j_call: TRBJ2-1
clone_size: few
d_call: TRBD2
cdr3_aa: CASRGGLAGGPQFF
cdr3_nt: TGTGCCAGCAGAGGGGGACTAGCGGGGGGGCCACAGTTCTTC

v_call: TRBV12-3/TRBV12-4
j_call: TRBJ1-6
clone_size: few
d_call: .
cdr3_aa: CASSFDTFGTENSPLHF
cdr3_nt: TGTGCCAGCAGTTTTGACACCTTCGGGACGGAAAATTCACCCCTCCACTTT

v_call: TRBV6-5
j_call: TRBJ1-5
clone_size: .
d_call: .
cdr3_aa: CASSQSGGNNQPQHF
cdr3_nt: TGTGCCAGCAGTCAATCTGGAGGGAACAATCAGCCCCAGCATTTT

v_call: TRBV28
j_call: TRBJ2-3
clone_size: few
d_call: .
cdr3_aa: CASSLEARTDTQYF
cdr3_nt: TGTGCCAGCAGCTTGGAAGCACGCACAGATACGCAGTATTTT

v_call: TRBV7-2
j_call: TRBJ1-2
clone_size: .
d_call: TRBD1
cdr3_aa: CAILQGMGYGYTF
cdr3_nt: TGTGCCATCTTACAGGGGATGGGCTATGGCTACACCTTC

v_call: TRBV20-1
j_call: TRBJ2-3
clone_size: few
d_call: TRBD2
cdr3_aa: CSARVFGGAFQRQDTDTQYF
cdr3_nt: TGCAGTGCTAGAGTATTCGGGGGGGCTTTTCAACGCCAAGACACAGATACGCAGTATTTT

v_call: TRBV3-1
j_call: TRBJ1-1
clone_size: .
d_call: .
cdr3_aa: CASSQAGLDTEAFF
cdr3_nt: TGTGCCAGCAGCCAAGCGGGTCTGGACACTGAAGCTTTCTTT

v_call: TRBV4-3
j_call: TRBJ1-2
clone_size: few
d_call: .
cdr3_aa: CASSQGGRTESTNYGYTF
cdr3_nt: TGCGCCAGCAGCCAAGGGGGCAGGACGGAGTCCACTAACTATGGCTACACCTTC

v_call: TRBV5-1
j_call: TRBJ2-5
clone_size: few
d_call: .
cdr3_aa: CASSAMETQYF
cdr3_nt: TGCGCCAGCAGCGCCATGGAGACCCAGTACTTC

v_call: TRBV20-1
j_call: TRBJ2-4
clone_size: .
d_call: TRBD1
cdr3_aa: CSAMARQGMYIQYF
cdr3_nt: TGCAGTGCTATGGCCCGACAGGGGATGTACATTCAGTACTTC

v_call: TRBV15
j_call: TRBJ1-2
clone_size: once
d_call: .
cdr3_aa: CATSGRTEGYGYTF
cdr3_nt: TGTGCCACCAGCGGAAGAACAGAGGGCTATGGCTACACCTTC

v_call: TRBV25-1
j_call: TRBJ2-1
clone_size: few
d_call: .
cdr3_aa: CASISNEQFF
cdr3_nt: TGTGCCAGCATAAGTAATGAGCAGTTCTTC

v_call: TRBV9
j_call: TRBJ1-1
clone_size: .
d_call: .
cdr3_aa: CASSVASGAEAFF
cdr3_nt: TGTGCCAGCAGCGTAGCGTCAGGGGCTGAAGCTTTCTTT

v_call: TRBV24-1
j_call: TRBJ1-1
clone_size: .
d_call: .
cdr3_aa: CATSDSASANTEAFF
cdr3_nt: TGTGCCACCAGTGATTCTGCCAGTGCCAACACTGAAGCTTTCTTT